Below, 9 T cell receptor beta chains from the same sample are listed, as sequenced in a study of blood T cell repertoires in COVID-19. Clones were sequenced by immunoSEQ multiplex PCR, and TCRdb holds only the in-frame ones, with some missing. The sample gives 350,000 to 450,000 clones, roughly 80% of which show up once; around 5% is in the top ten. The sequenced sample consisted of PBMCs or T cells enriched from blood (not recorded which). The origin of the receptors is a woman between 45 and 60 years old who had recovered from COVID-19.

In its sample, this clone was seen a few times. The J gene is TRBJ2-2, the V gene TRBV5-1; D remains ambiguous. Germline V gene data show CDR1 as SGHRS and CDR2 as YFSETQ. The CDR3 consists of 13 residues. With 4 bases removed from V and 5 bases from J, the gap between germline ends came to 9 bases. CDR3 sequence: CASSPSTTGELFF. CDR3 DNA sequence: TGCGCCAGCAGCCCTTCAACTACCGGGGAGCTGTTTTTT. The entire variable domain, with the rest obtained from reference TRBV5-1 and TRBJ2-2, is as follows: KAGVTQTPRYLIKTRGQQVTLSCSPISGHRSVSWYQQTPGQGLQFLFEYFSETQRNKGNFPGRFSGRQFSNSRSEMNVSTLELGDSALYLCASSPSTTGELFFGEGSRLTVL.

This clone has just one count. V usage is TRBV4-1 and J usage is TRBJ2-1, with a possible D match to TRBD2 (6 bases). Per the germline V gene, CDR1 is MGHRA and CDR2 is YSYEKL. V lost 0 bases to trimming and J lost 9 bases, with 15 bases between them. The CDR3 has 15 residues. Written as DNA, the CDR3 is TGCGCCAGCAGCCAAGATAGCGGCGGTTCGGTTGAGCAGTTCTTC. It specifies CASSQDSGGSVEQFF.

The rearrangement joins TRBV7-9 to TRBJ2-7; 9 nucleotides align to TRBD2. The V gene end was trimmed by 1 base and the J gene end by 3 bases; junction bases not matched to a gene: 13. There are 18 residues in the CDR3. Germline V lookup: CDR1 SEHNR, CDR2 FQNEAQ (reference sequence). The chain's CDR3 is CASSLGAGGSGSLYEQYF. The CDR3, as DNA: TGTGCCAGCAGCTTAGGAGCGGGCGGTAGCGGGAGCCTCTACGAGCAGTACTTC. Variable domain in full (rest from reference TRBV7-9 and TRBJ2-7): DTGVSQNPRHKITKRGQNVTFRCDPISEHNRLYWYRQTLGQGPEFLTYFQNEAQLEKSRLLSDRFSAERPKGSFSTLEIQRTEQGDSAMYLCASSLGAGGSGSLYEQYFGPGTRLTVT.

J is TRBJ1-3 and V is TRBV6-5; D is undetermined. V gave up 10 bases and J gave up 3 bases, with 4 bases separating them. This CDR3 is 10 amino acids long. Germline CDR1 reads MNHEY; CDR2 reads SVGAGI. CDR3 bases: TGTGCCACCTTTGGAAACACCATATATTTT. This translates into CATFGNTIYF.

Notes on this clone: At the DNA level, this CDR3 is encoded by other sequences in the same sample as well. The CDR3 region has the DNA TGTGCCAGCAGCTTAGATCGAGATTCACCCCTCCACTTT. Its translation: CASSLDRDSPLHF. The J gene is TRBJ1-6, the V gene TRBV11-3; D gene unclear. Germline CDR1 SGHNT, CDR2 YENEEA. V was pared by 0 bases and J by 8 bases, with 5 bases between. CDR3 length: 13 amino acids.

The genes are TRBV30 and TRBJ1-6; TRBD1 aligns across 8 bases. Germline CDR1 and CDR2: GTSNPN and SVGIG (reference sequence). Trimming at V came to 5 bases and at J to 8 bases, leaving 5 bases not matched to a gene. The CDR3 is 13 residues long. As DNA, the CDR3 is TGTGCCTGGGGACAGGGTGGGGATTCACCCCTCCACTTT. Its translation: CAWGQGGDSPLHF.

The rearrangement uses TRBV18 and TRBJ1-2, with D unresolved. Germline lookup yields CDR1 KGHSH and CDR2 LQKENI. The CDR3 contains 11 residues. Deletions cut 4 bases from V and 7 bases from J, with 7 bases between. CDR3 region: CASSRELGYTF. Here the CDR3 DNA reads TGTGCCAGCTCACGAGAGCTTGGCTACACCTTC.

The chain has TRBV5-6 and TRBJ1-5, with no clear D. Between the trimmed V and J ends, which lost 4 bases and 0 bases, there was a span of 11 bases. Germline loops: CDR1 SGHDT, CDR2 YYEEEE. The CDR3 sequence is 15 residues long. The CDR3 nucleotides read TGTGCCAGCAGCCTGAGACTCTATAGCAATCAGCCCCAGCATTTT. It yields the protein CASSLRLYSNQPQHF.

The V call is TRBV6-6, the J call TRBJ1-2; 10 bases map to TRBD1. Germline V gene sequence: CDR1 MNHNY, CDR2 SVGAGI (reference sequence). The CDR3 has 16 amino acids. Unmatched junction bases numbered 13, after V lost 6 bases and J lost 6 bases. Here the CDR3 reads CASSHGRQGAEDGYTF. The CDR3 region has the DNA TGTGCCAGCAGCCACGGACGACAGGGGGCAGAGGATGGCTACACCTTC.